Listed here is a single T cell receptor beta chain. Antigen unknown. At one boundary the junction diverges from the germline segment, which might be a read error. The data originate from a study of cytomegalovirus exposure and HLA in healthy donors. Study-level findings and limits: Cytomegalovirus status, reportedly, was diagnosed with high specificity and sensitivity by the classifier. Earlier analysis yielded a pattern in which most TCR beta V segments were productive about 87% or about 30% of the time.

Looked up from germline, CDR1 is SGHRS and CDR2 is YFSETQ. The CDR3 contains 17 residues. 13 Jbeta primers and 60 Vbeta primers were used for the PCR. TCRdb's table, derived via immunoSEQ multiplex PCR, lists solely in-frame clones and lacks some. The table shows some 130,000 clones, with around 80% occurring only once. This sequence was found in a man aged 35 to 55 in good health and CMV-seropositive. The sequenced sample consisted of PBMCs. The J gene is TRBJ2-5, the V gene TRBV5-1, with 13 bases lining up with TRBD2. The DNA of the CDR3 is TGCGCCAGCGGCTTGGGGGGGACTAGCGGGATTCAAGAGACCCAGTACTTC. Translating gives CASGLGGTSGIQETQYF. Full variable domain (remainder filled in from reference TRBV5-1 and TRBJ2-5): KAGVTQTPRYLIKTRGQQVTLSCSPISGHRSVSWYQQTPGQGLQFLFEYFSETQRNKGNFPGRFSGRQFSNSRSEMNVSTLELGDSALYLCASGLGGTSGIQETQYFGPGTRLLVL.